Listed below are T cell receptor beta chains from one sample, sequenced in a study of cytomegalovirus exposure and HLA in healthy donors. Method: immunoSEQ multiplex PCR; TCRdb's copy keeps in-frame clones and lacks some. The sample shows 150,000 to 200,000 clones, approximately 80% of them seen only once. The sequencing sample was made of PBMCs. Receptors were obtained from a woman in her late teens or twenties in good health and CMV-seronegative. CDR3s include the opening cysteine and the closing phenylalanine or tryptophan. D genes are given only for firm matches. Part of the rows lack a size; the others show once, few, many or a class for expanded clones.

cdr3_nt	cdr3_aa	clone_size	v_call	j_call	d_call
TGTGCCAGCAGTTCCAACAGGGGGCGCACCGGGGAGCTGTTTTTT	CASSSNRGRTGELFF	.	TRBV6-5	TRBJ2-2	TRBD1
TGTGCCATCAGTGACCCGACAGGGGCGGGTGAGCAGTTCTTC	CAISDPTGAGEQFF	.	TRBV10-3	TRBJ2-1	TRBD1
TGTGCCAGCAGCGTCGCAGGGGGCGCCGGTTATGGCTACACCTTC	CASSVAGGAGYGYTF	.	TRBV7-2	TRBJ1-2	TRBD1
TGTGCCAGCAGTTTCTTTCTAGGAACGCAGTATTTT	CASSFFLGTQYF	.	TRBV27	TRBJ2-3	.
TGCGCCAGCAGTACGGACAGGAATAGCAATCAGCCCCAGCATTTT	CASSTDRNSNQPQHF	.	TRBV10-1	TRBJ1-5	TRBD1
TGTGCCAGCACCATTACGACAGGCCACGGGAACACCATATATTTT	CASTITTGHGNTIYF	.	TRBV6-1	TRBJ1-3	.
TGTGCCAGCAGTGAATCCGGACAGAGGAATCAGCCCCAGCATTTT	CASSESGQRNQPQHF	.	TRBV6-1	TRBJ1-5	.
TGTGCCAGCAGCTTCAGGGGAGTGAACACCGGGGAGCTGTTTTTT	CASSFRGVNTGELFF	.	TRBV27	TRBJ2-2	.
TGTGCCAGTAGTATTACTCATGGGAGTCCTAATGAGCAGTTCTTC	CASSITHGSPNEQFF	.	TRBV19	TRBJ2-1	.
TGCGCCAGCAGCGCGGAAACAGGGGTCAGCACCGGGGAGCTGTTTTTT	CASSAETGVSTGELFF	once	TRBV5-1	TRBJ2-2	TRBD1
TGCAGCGTTGATTCAGGGATAGGGGATCAGCCCCAGCATTTT	CSVDSGIGDQPQHF	.	TRBV29-1	TRBJ1-5	.
TGTGCCAGCATCATTACAGGTTCCGATAATTCACCCCTCCACTTT	CASIITGSDNSPLHF	.	TRBV7-2	TRBJ1-6	.
TGTGCCAGCAGTTTTAGCGGTAGCACAGATACGCAGTATTTT	CASSFSGSTDTQYF	.	TRBV28	TRBJ2-3	.
TGTTCCAGCAGTCTAGCCCCAAAAGGAGGCTACACCTTC	CSSSLAPKGGYTF	.	TRBV7-9	TRBJ1-2	.
TGTGCCAGCATCCCACCCTCCCGGACAGGGAAAGTGTGGGAGACCCAGTACTTC	CASIPPSRTGKVWETQYF	.	TRBV9	TRBJ2-5	TRBD1
TGTGCCAGCACTACCTCAGGGGGAGTTCAGCCCCAGCATTTT	CASTTSGGVQPQHF	.	TRBV6-1	TRBJ1-5	TRBD1
TGTGCCAGCAGTTACTCGAGAGGGGGCTCCTACAATGAGCAGTTCTTC	CASSYSRGGSYNEQFF	.	TRBV6-5	TRBJ2-1	.
TGTGCCAGCAGCTTGGCACAGGGCTTTGAAGCTTTCTTT	CASSLAQGFEAFF	.	TRBV7-7	TRBJ1-1	.
TGTGCCAGCAGTATAAACAATGAGCAGTTCTTC	CASSINNEQFF	.	TRBV2	TRBJ2-1	.
TGTGCCAGCAGCTTAGAGGGGGGAGGGCCCTACGAGCAGTACTTC	CASSLEGGGPYEQYF	.	TRBV11-2	TRBJ2-7	TRBD2
TGCAGCGTGATTGGGCGGGGTATGAACTATGGCTACACCTTC	CSVIGRGMNYGYTF	.	TRBV29-1	TRBJ1-2	.
TGCGCCAGCAGTGGACAGGACGTGAACACTGAAGCTTTCTTT	CASSGQDVNTEAFF	.	TRBV10-1	TRBJ1-1	.
TGCAGCGTTGAAGATCTTCGCGGGGGGCCTTTCACCTTACCCCGAGGGACCCAGTACTTC	CSVEDLRGGPFTLPRGTQYF	once	TRBV29-1	TRBJ2-5	TRBD2
TGTGCCAGTAGTATTAACAAGGGAGGGAACACTGAAGCTTTCTTT	CASSINKGGNTEAFF	once	TRBV19	TRBJ1-1	.
TGTGCCAGCAGCCAAGATGGTTGGCAGGGGAGTGGCTACACCTTC	CASSQDGWQGSGYTF	.	TRBV4-2	TRBJ1-2	.
TGTGCCAGCACCGCTACGCAGGGAACTAATGAAAAACTGTTTTTT	CASTATQGTNEKLFF	once	TRBV7-6	TRBJ1-4	.
TGTGCCAGCAGTGAATCCCCCCAACAGGATACCTCCTACAATGAGCAGTTCTTC	CASSESPQQDTSYNEQFF	.	TRBV25-1	TRBJ2-1	.
TGTGCCAGCAGTGAAGCGCGGTGGAGTGTTGGAAACACCATATATTTT	CASSEARWSVGNTIYF	.	TRBV6-1	TRBJ1-3	.
TGTGCCAGCAGCGTTGGGAGGACACACACCGGGGAGCTGTTTTTT	CASSVGRTHTGELFF	once	TRBV9	TRBJ2-2	.